This T cell receptor beta chain was documented in a study of cytomegalovirus exposure and HLA in healthy donors. Losses at the gene ends were 4 bases for V and 2 bases for J; bases not matched to a gene: 8. CDR3 length: 15 residues. Germline CDR1 and CDR2: SGDLS and YYNGEE. PCR primers comprised 60 Vbeta and 13 Jbeta primers. Assay used: immunoSEQ multiplex PCR; TCRdb lists only in-frame clones, some missing. The repertoire includes approximately 150,000 clones, 61% of them detected once, and approximately 1.7% sits in the top ten. Each donor's status was that of a healthy bone marrow donor. In this sample, this clone turned up a few times.

This chain joins TRBV9 and TRBJ1-2; 7 nucleotides match TRBD1. Material for sequencing was PBMCs. The receptor comes from a male donor in good health and CMV-seronegative. CDR3: CASSPTLQGNYGYTF. DNA of the CDR3: TGTGCCAGCAGCCCGACCCTACAGGGGAACTATGGCTACACCTTC.